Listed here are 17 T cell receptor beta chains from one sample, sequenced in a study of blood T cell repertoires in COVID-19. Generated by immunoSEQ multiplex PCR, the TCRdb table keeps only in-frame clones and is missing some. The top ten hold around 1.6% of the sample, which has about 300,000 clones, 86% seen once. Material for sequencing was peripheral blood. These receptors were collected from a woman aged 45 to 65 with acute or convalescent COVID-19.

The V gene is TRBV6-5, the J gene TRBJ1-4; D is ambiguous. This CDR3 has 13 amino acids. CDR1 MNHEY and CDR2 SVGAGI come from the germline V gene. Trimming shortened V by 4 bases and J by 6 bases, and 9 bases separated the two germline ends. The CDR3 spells CASSSRGDEKLFF. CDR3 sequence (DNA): TGTGCCAGCAGTTCCCGGGGAGATGAAAAACTGTTTTTT.

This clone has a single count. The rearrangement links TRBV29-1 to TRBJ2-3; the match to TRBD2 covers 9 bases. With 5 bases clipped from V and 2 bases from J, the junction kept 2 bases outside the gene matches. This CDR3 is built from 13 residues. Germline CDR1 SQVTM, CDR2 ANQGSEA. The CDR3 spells CSVPSGNTDTQYF. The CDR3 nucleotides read TGCAGCGTTCCTAGCGGGAACACAGATACGCAGTATTTT.

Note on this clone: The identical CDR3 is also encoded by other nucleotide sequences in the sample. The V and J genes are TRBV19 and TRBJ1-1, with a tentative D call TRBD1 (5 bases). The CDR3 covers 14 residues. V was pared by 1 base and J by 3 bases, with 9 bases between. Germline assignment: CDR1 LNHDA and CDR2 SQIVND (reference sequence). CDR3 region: CASSIGQGYTEAFF. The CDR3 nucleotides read TGTGCCAGTAGTATAGGCCAGGGATACACTGAAGCTTTCTTT.

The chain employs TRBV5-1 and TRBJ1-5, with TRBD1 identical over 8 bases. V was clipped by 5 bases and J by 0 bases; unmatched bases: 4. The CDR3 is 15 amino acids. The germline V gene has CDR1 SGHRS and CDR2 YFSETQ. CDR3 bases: TGCGCCAGCAGGTCGACAGGGGATAGCAATCAGCCCCAGCATTTT. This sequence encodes CASRSTGDSNQPQHF.

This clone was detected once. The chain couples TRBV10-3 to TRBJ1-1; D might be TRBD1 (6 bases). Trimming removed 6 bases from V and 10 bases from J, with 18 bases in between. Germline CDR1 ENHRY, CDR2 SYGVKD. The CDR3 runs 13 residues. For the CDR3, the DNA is TGTGCCATCAGAGGGGGAGGGGTAGTGGGAGCTTTCTTT. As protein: CAIRGGGVVGAFF.

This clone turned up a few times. The DNA of the CDR3 is TGCGCCAGCAGCTCGGGACAGGGAGATCAGCCCCAGCATTTT. It translates to CASSSGQGDQPQHF. This chain links TRBV5-1 with TRBJ1-5, with 9 bases identical to TRBD1. The length of the CDR3 is 14 residues. With 3 bases clipped from V and 5 bases from J, the junction kept 3 bases outside the gene matches. In germline, CDR1 is SGHRS, CDR2 YFSETQ.

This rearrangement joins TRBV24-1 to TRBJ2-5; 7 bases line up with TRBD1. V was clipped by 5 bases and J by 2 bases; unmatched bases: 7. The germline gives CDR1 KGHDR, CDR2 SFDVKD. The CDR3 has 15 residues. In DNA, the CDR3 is TGTGCCACCAGTGTCCCACAGGGGTCTCAAGAGACCCAGTACTTC. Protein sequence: CATSVPQGSQETQYF.

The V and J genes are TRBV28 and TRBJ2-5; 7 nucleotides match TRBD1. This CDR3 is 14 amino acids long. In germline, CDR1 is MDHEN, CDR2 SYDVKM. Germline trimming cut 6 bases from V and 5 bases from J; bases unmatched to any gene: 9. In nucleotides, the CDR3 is TGTGCCAGCAGCCTACGGGACAGTCAGGAGACCCAGTACTTC. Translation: CASSLRDSQETQYF. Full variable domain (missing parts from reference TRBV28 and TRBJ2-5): DVKVTQSSRYLVKRTGEKVFLECVQDMDHENMFWYRQDPGLGLRLIYFSYDVKMKEKGDIPEGYSVSREKKERFSLILESASTNQTSMYLCASSLRDSQETQYFGPGTRLLVL.

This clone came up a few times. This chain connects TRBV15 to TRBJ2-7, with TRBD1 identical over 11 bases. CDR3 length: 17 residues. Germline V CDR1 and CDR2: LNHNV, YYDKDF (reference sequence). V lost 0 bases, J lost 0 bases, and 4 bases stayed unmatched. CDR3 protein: CATSRDPGTGGSYEQYF. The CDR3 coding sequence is TGTGCCACCAGCAGAGATCCCGGGACAGGGGGCTCCTACGAGCAGTACTTC.

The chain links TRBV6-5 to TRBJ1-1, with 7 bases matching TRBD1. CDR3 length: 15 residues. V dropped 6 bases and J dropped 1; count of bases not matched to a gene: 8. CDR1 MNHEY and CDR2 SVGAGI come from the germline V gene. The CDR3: CASRAQTGRNTEAFF. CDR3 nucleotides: TGTGCCAGCAGAGCCCAGACAGGGAGGAACACTGAAGCTTTCTTT.

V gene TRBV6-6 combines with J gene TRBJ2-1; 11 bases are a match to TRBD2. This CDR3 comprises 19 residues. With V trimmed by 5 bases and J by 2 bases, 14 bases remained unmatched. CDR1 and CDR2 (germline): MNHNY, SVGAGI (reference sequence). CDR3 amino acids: CASSPPLAGGQKTYNEQFF. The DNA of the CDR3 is TGTGCCAGCAGTCCGCCTCTAGCGGGAGGACAAAAAACCTACAATGAGCAGTTCTTC.

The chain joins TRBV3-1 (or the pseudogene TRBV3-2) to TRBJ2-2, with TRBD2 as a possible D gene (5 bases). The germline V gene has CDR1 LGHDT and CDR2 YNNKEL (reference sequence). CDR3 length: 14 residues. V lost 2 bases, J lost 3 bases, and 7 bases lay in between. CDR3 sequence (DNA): TGTGCCAGCAGCCAACCTAGCCACACCGGGGAGCTGTTTTTT. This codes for CASSQPSHTGELFF.

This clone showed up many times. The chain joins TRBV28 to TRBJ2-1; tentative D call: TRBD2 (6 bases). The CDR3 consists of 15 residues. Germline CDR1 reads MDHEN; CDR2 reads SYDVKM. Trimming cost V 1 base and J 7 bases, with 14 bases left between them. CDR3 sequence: CASSLFGSEMNEQFF. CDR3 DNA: TGTGCCAGCAGTTTATTCGGGAGCGAGATGAATGAGCAGTTCTTC.

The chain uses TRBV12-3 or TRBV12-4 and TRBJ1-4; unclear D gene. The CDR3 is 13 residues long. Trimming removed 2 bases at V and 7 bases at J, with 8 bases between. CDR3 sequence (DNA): TGTGCCAGCAGTTTATTACAGTTTGAAAAACTGTTTTTT. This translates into CASSLLQFEKLFF.

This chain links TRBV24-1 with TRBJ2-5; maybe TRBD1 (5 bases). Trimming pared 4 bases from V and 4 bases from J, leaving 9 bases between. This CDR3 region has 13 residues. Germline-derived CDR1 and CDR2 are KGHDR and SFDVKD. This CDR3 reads CATSDPTGETQYF. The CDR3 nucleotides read TGTGCCACCAGTGACCCCACAGGAGAGACCCAGTACTTC.

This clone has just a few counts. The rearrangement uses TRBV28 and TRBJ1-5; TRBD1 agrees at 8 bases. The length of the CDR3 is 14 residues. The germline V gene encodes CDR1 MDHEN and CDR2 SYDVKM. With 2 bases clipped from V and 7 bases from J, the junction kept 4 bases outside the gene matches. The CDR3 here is CASSLQGARQPQHF. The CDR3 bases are TGTGCCAGCAGTTTACAGGGGGCCAGGCAGCCCCAGCATTTT.

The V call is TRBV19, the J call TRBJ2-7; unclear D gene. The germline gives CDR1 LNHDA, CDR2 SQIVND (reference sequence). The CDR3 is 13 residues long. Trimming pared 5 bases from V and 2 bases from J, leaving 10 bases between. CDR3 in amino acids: CASSLTPTYEQYF. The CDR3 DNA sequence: TGTGCCAGTAGTTTGACACCCACCTACGAGCAGTACTTC. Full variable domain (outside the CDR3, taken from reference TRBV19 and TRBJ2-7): DGGITQSPKYLFRKEGQNVTLSCEQNLNHDAMYWYRQDPGQGLRLIYYSQIVNDFQKGDIAEGYSVSREKKESFPLTVTSAQKNPTAFYLCASSLTPTYEQYFGPGTRLTVT.